This entry lists 23 T cell receptor beta chains sequenced from one sample in a study of resident and recirculating memory T cells in vitiligo. Produced via immunoSEQ multiplex PCR; TCRdb's table is partial and in-frame only. The sample contains roughly 80,000 clones, approximately 90% of which appear only once. Material: blood. These receptor sequences come from a male donor with vitiligo.

The chain couples TRBV29-1 to TRBJ2-3; 10 bases line up with TRBD1. This CDR3 region has 14 residues. The ends lost 1 base at V and 5 bases at J; junction bases unmatched: 3. Germline V gene lookup returns CDR1 SQVTM and CDR2 ANQGSEA. The CDR3 loop is CSVEGGQGVDTQYF. The CDR3 nucleotides are TGCAGCGTTGAAGGAGGACAGGGGGTAGATACGCAGTATTTT.

The rearrangement links TRBV5-1 to TRBJ2-5, with 8 nucleotides matching TRBD2. The length of the CDR3 is 16 residues. CDR1 is SGHRS, CDR2 YFSETQ, per germline. J gave up 0 bases and V 0 bases, and 4 bases lay outside the gene matches. DNA for the CDR3: TGCGCCAGCAGCTTGGTGTCTAGCGGGTACCAAGAGACCCAGTACTTC. Translation: CASSLVSSGYQETQYF.

This chain uses TRBV13 with TRBJ1-2; TRBD1 might be the D (5 bases). This CDR3 is built from 14 residues. Germline V lookup: CDR1 PRHDT, CDR2 FYEKMQ (reference sequence). Trimming took 1 base from V and 8 from J, leaving 14 bases between them. CDR3 in amino acids: CASSLVGNDRGYTF. CDR3 nucleotides: TGTGCCAGCAGCTTAGTAGGGAACGACAGAGGCTACACCTTC.

V gene TRBV6-1 combines with J gene TRBJ2-5, with unresolved D. This CDR3 has 15 amino acids. Between the trimmed V and J ends, which lost 8 bases and 5 bases, there was a span of 21 bases. Germline V CDR1 and CDR2: MNHNS, SASEGT. The CDR3 spells CASLWSPLLTETQYF. The CDR3 DNA is TGTGCCAGCTTGTGGTCGCCTTTACTTACGGAGACCCAGTACTTC.

This clone was counted a few times. The chain uses TRBV28 and TRBJ2-3, with D possibly being TRBD2 (6 bases). This CDR3 contains 15 residues. Germline V lookup: CDR1 MDHEN, CDR2 SYDVKM. Trimming took off 2 bases at V and 2 bases at J, with 11 bases between the two ends. CDR3 residues: CASSLRSGLTDTQYF. CDR3 nucleotide sequence: TGTGCCAGCAGTTTACGTAGCGGACTCACAGATACGCAGTATTTT. The full variable domain, with the rest looked up from reference TRBV28 and TRBJ2-3, is DVKVTQSSRYLVKRTGEKVFLECVQDMDHENMFWYRQDPGLGLRLIYFSYDVKMKEKGDIPEGYSVSREKKERFSLILESASTNQTSMYLCASSLRSGLTDTQYFGPGTRLTVL.

The chain carries TRBV6-5 and TRBJ2-3, with D possibly matching TRBD2 (5 bases). Germline V CDR1 and CDR2: MNHEY, SVGAGI. V was pared by 2 bases and J by 1 base, with 7 bases between. This CDR3 has 14 amino acids. Here the CDR3 reads CASSYEGGTDTQYF. The CDR3 DNA reads as TGTGCCAGCAGTTACGAGGGCGGCACAGATACGCAGTATTTT.

The chain uses TRBV4-1 and TRBJ1-4, with D possibly matching TRBD1 (6 bases). Per the germline V gene, CDR1 is MGHRA and CDR2 is YSYEKL. This CDR3 has 16 amino acids. The ends were cut back, 1 base at V and 7 bases at J, with 16 bases in the middle. DNA for the CDR3: TGCGCCAGCAGCCAAGGGGAAGGGGAAGGGGGTGAAAAACTGTTTTTT. The encoded protein is CASSQGEGEGGEKLFF.

The chain employs TRBV30 and TRBJ2-7; D perhaps matches TRBD1 (6 bases). Trimming took off 3 bases at V and 5 bases at J, with 23 bases between the two ends. The germline V gene has CDR1 GTSNPN and CDR2 SVGIG (reference sequence). This CDR3 contains 16 residues. In DNA, the CDR3 is TGTGCCTGGAGGGGGGCTGATCGACTGGTCCGGGACGAGCAGTACTTC. Encoded protein: CAWRGADRLVRDEQYF.

The V gene is TRBV19, the J gene TRBJ1-4, with 7 bases that match TRBD1. V lost 8 bases to trimming and J lost 8 bases; unmatched junction nucleotides: 11. This CDR3 comprises 14 residues. The germline CDR1 and CDR2 sequences are LNHDA and SQIVND (reference sequence). The DNA of the CDR3 is TGTGCCAGTCCGTCCCAGGGGGTAGAAGAAAAACTGTTTTTT. Encoded protein: CASPSQGVEEKLFF.

The genes are TRBV28 and TRBJ1-5; TRBD1 matches at 7 bases. This CDR3 has 16 amino acids. J lost 0 bases, V lost 6 bases, and 8 bases had no gene match. Germline CDR1 and CDR2: MDHEN and SYDVKM. CDR3 coding DNA: TGTGCCAGCAGCTTCGGGGGACAGCATAGCAATCAGCCCCAGCATTTT. Amino acids: CASSFGGQHSNQPQHF. Supplemented by reference TRBV28 and TRBJ1-5, the full variable domain reads DVKVTQSSRYLVKRTGEKVFLECVQDMDHENMFWYRQDPGLGLRLIYFSYDVKMKEKGDIPEGYSVSREKKERFSLILESASTNQTSMYLCASSFGGQHSNQPQHFGDGTRLSIL.

This clone was counted a single time. This chain connects TRBV6-1 to TRBJ1-3; the D gene is possibly TRBD1 (5 bases). V was pared by 11 bases and J by 4 bases, with 21 bases between. This CDR3 is 15 amino acids long. Germline assignment: CDR1 MNHNS and CDR2 SASEGT. This CDR3 reads CASSGGTRGGNTIYF. In nucleotides, the CDR3 is TGTGCCTCCTCGGGCGGGACCAGAGGAGGAAACACCATATATTTT.

The genes are TRBV30 and TRBJ2-7; D is possibly TRBD1 (6 bases). From germline, CDR1 is GTSNPN and CDR2 SVGIG (reference sequence). The CDR3 length is 12 residues. V was clipped by 3 bases and J by 9 bases, with 15 bases between them. The CDR3 sequence: CAWRETGRGQYF. CDR3 nucleotide sequence: TGTGCCTGGAGAGAAACAGGGCGAGGGCAGTACTTC.

The chain recombines TRBV6-1 with TRBJ2-7, with a possible D match to TRBD1 (6 bases). Trimming removed 7 bases at V and 5 bases at J, with 18 bases between. The CDR3 runs to 14 residues. Germline CDR1 and CDR2: MNHNS and SASEGT. The CDR3 region is CASKPQGWGHEQYF. CDR3 in DNA: TGTGCCAGCAAACCACAGGGTTGGGGCCACGAGCAGTACTTC.

This chain uses TRBV7-7 with TRBJ2-3; no reliable D call. The CDR3 is 14 residues long. CDR1 is SSHAT, CDR2 FNYEAQ, per germline (reference sequence). Trimming shortened V by 5 bases and J by 3 bases, and 12 bases separated the two germline ends. CDR3 DNA: TGTGCCAGCAGCCCCCTCGACTTGACAGATACGCAGTATTTT. It specifies CASSPLDLTDTQYF.

V and J are TRBV4-2 and TRBJ2-3; no clear D gene. The V gene lost 6 bases and the J gene lost 0 bases, with 10 bases spanning the gap. The CDR3 has 14 amino acids. Germline CDR1 and CDR2: LGHNA and YNFKEQ. CDR3 loop: CASRDFPSTDTQYF. CDR3 sequence (DNA): TGTGCCAGCAGAGACTTCCCTAGCACAGATACGCAGTATTTT.

J is TRBJ2-1 and V is TRBV7-3; 11 bases match TRBD2. The germline V gene has CDR1 SGHTA and CDR2 FQGTGA. CDR3 length: 15 amino acids. After removal of 2 bases from V and 7 bases from J, the junction contained 4 bases not matched to a gene. The chain's CDR3 is CASSLLLAGENEQFF. For the CDR3, the DNA is TGTGCCAGCAGCTTATTACTAGCGGGAGAAAATGAGCAGTTCTTC.

The chain combines TRBV18 with TRBJ1-2, with D perhaps matching TRBD1 (5 bases). The CDR3 totals 14 residues. Germline V gene sequence: CDR1 KGHSH, CDR2 LQKENI. The ends were cut back, 6 bases at V and 4 bases at J, with 15 bases in the middle. The CDR3: CASSAGIGTYGYTF. Written as DNA, the CDR3 is TGTGCCAGCTCGGCAGGGATTGGAACCTATGGCTACACCTTC.

This rearrangement joins TRBV6-4 to TRBJ2-7, with D perhaps TRBD2 (5 bases). Trimming cost V 6 bases and J 1 base, with 13 bases left between them. Looked up from germline, CDR1 is MRHNA and CDR2 is SNTAGT. The CDR3 is made up of 14 amino acids. In DNA, the CDR3 is TGTGCCAGCAGCCACGAGGGCAGGTCCTACGAGCAGTACTTC. It yields the protein CASSHEGRSYEQYF.

The V and J genes are TRBV9 and TRBJ1-1; weak D call: TRBD1 (6 bases). The V end lost 3 bases, the J end lost 3 bases, and 12 bases lay between the germline ends. The CDR3 has 14 residues. Germline V lookup: CDR1 SGDLS, CDR2 YYNGEE. The CDR3 DNA reads TGTGCCAGCAGCGGGGGCAGGACAGACACTGAAGCTTTCTTT. It codes for CASSGGRTDTEAFF. The variable domain in full, with the rest retrieved from reference TRBV9 and TRBJ1-1, is DSGVTQTPKHLITATGQRVTLRCSPRSGDLSVYWYQQSLDQGLQFLIQYYNGEERAKGNILERFSAQQFPDLHSELNLSSLELGDSALYFCASSGGRTDTEAFFGQGTRLTVV.

This sequence joins TRBV9 and TRBJ2-1, with a possible D match to TRBD2 (6 bases). CDR3 length: 15 amino acids. Germline V lookup: CDR1 SGDLS, CDR2 YYNGEE. V was clipped by 6 bases and J by 5 bases, with 18 bases between them. Here the CDR3 reads CASTPEGGLDNEQFF. CDR3 DNA sequence: TGTGCCAGCACCCCGGAAGGAGGGCTGGACAATGAGCAGTTCTTC.

This chain links TRBV18 with TRBJ2-7; 8 positions agree with TRBD1. After removal of 0 bases from V and 4 bases from J, the junction contained 5 bases not matched to a gene. The CDR3 length is 15 residues. Looked up from germline, CDR1 is KGHSH and CDR2 is LQKENI. CDR3 bases: TGTGCCAGCTCACCACCGGGACAGGACAAATACGAGCAGTACTTC. It translates to CASSPPGQDKYEQYF.

The CDR3 reads CASSGVSGSLGELFF. The CDR3 DNA is TGTGCCAGCAGTGGGGTTAGCGGGAGTCTCGGGGAGCTGTTTTTT. This chain joins TRBV2 and TRBJ2-2, with TRBD2 identical over 9 bases. Germline CDR1 and CDR2: SNHLY and FYNNEI. CDR3 length equals 15 residues. Germline trimming cut 4 bases from V and 7 bases from J; bases unmatched to any gene: 7.

The V gene is TRBV28, the J gene TRBJ1-5; D possibly corresponds to TRBD1 (5 bases). This CDR3 is built from 13 residues. Germline V lookup: CDR1 MDHEN, CDR2 SYDVKM. V was cut by 8 bases and J by 9 bases, with 17 bases left in between. CDR3 protein: CASASMGRGPQHF. The CDR3 DNA reads TGTGCCAGCGCGTCGATGGGGCGAGGGCCCCAGCATTTT.